These 17 T cell receptor beta chains were all obtained from the same sample, sequenced in a study of shared clonotypes between healthy human individuals. Assay: immunoSEQ multiplex PCR; the TCRdb copy retains only in-frame clones and omits some. The sample carries about 480,000 clones, roughly 79% recorded once. The sequencing sample was made of PBMCs. The receptors derive from a woman aged 40 to 50 in good health. Some clones in this sample may be carry-over from other donors' samples.

CDR3 in amino acids: CASSLLGGEFAGELFF. As DNA, the CDR3 is TGTGCCAGCAGTTTATTGGGGGGAGAGTTCGCCGGGGAGCTGTTTTTT. The chain is built from TRBV28 and TRBJ2-2, with D possibly being TRBD2 (6 bases). Germline lookup yields CDR1 MDHEN and CDR2 SYDVKM. Trimming cost V 1 base and J 6 bases, with 15 bases left between them. The CDR3 spans 16 residues.

The rearrangement links TRBV18 to TRBJ1-1; no definite D call. Trimming took off 3 bases at V and 1 base at J, with 9 bases between the two ends. From germline, CDR1 is KGHSH and CDR2 LQKENI. The CDR3 has 14 amino acids. The DNA of the CDR3 is TGTGCCAGCTCACCTTCGGTGGAGAACACTGAAGCTTTCTTT. This gives the protein CASSPSVENTEAFF.

This rearrangement joins TRBV2 to TRBJ2-1; D unresolved. The CDR3 length is 10 residues. V lost 5 bases to trimming and J lost 6 bases, with 2 bases between them. Germline assignment: CDR1 SNHLY and CDR2 FYNNEI. The CDR3: CASSSNEQFF. The CDR3 coding sequence is TGTGCCAGCAGTAGCAATGAGCAGTTCTTC.

V is TRBV5-4 and J is TRBJ1-1, with D tentatively TRBD1 (6 bases). Between the trimmed V and J ends, which lost 4 bases and 6 bases, there was a span of 25 bases. CDR3 length: 17 residues. In germline, CDR1 is SGHNT, CDR2 YYREEE (reference sequence). CDR3 in amino acids: CASSGGGRRRGSPEAFF. In DNA, the CDR3 is TGTGCCAGCAGCGGGGGGGGACGCCGGAGGGGGTCCCCTGAAGCTTTCTTT.

The V call is TRBV28, the J call TRBJ1-1; a possible D gene is TRBD1 (5 bases). Trimming left V 3 bases short and J 1 base short, with 12 bases between. This CDR3 is 15 amino acids long. Germline lookup yields CDR1 MDHEN and CDR2 SYDVKM. This CDR3 reads CASSFWGRTNTEAFF. DNA for the CDR3: TGTGCCAGCAGTTTCTGGGGACGGACGAACACTGAAGCTTTCTTT.

The rearrangement uses TRBV7-2 and TRBJ2-7; D is unclear. Germline loops: CDR1 SGHTA, CDR2 FQGNSA. This CDR3 has 13 amino acids. Trimming took off 5 bases at V and 4 bases at J, with 12 bases between the two ends. CDR3 region: CASSTRSRYEQYF. As DNA, the CDR3 is TGTGCCAGCAGCACACGCTCCCGGTACGAGCAGTACTTC.

The chain uses TRBV4-2 and TRBJ2-3, with 9 bases fitting TRBD2. CDR3 length: 18 residues. V shed 0 bases, J shed 2 bases, and the junction held 9 bases outside the gene matches. Per the germline V gene, CDR1 is LGHNA and CDR2 is YNFKEQ. The DNA for the CDR3 is TGTGCCAGCAGCCAAGAGGGTGCGGGAGGGCCAGTCACAGATACGCAGTATTTT. It codes for CASSQEGAGGPVTDTQYF.

A note on this clone: Different DNA sequences within this sample yield the same CDR3. V usage is TRBV5-1 and J usage is TRBJ2-3; D is unresolved. Trimming cost V 4 bases and J 1 base, with 7 bases left between them. The CDR3 runs 13 residues. Germline V CDR1 and CDR2: SGHRS, YFSETQ. CDR3 nucleotides: TGCGCCAGCAGCCTCGGAGGCACAGATACGCAGTATTTT. This codes for CASSLGGTDTQYF.

The chain joins TRBV10-3 to TRBJ2-1, with 9 bases that match TRBD2. Trimming took 1 base from V and 6 from J; bases not matched to a gene: 7. The CDR3 covers 16 residues. Per the germline V gene, CDR1 is ENHRY and CDR2 is SYGVKD. The CDR3 DNA reads TGTGCCATCAGTGAGTTGGCTAGCGGGGTGGGCAATGAGCAGTTCTTC. It is translated as CAISELASGVGNEQFF.

The rearrangement links TRBV5-1 to TRBJ2-2; perhaps TRBD1 as D (6 bases). The CDR3 contains 14 residues. Deletions cut 3 bases from V and 2 bases from J, with 8 bases between. Germline V CDR1 and CDR2: SGHRS, YFSETQ. As DNA, the CDR3 is TGCGCCAGCAGCTCAGGGGATAACACCGGGGAGCTGTTTTTT. The encoded protein is CASSSGDNTGELFF.

This clone was counted a few times. The chain employs TRBV19 and TRBJ1-3, with TRBD1 as a possible D gene (6 bases). Trimming removed 4 bases at V and 16 bases at J, with 14 bases between. Looked up from germline, CDR1 is LNHDA and CDR2 is SQIVND (reference sequence). This CDR3 region has 11 residues. As DNA, the CDR3 is TGTGCCAGTAGTAGAACCCTAAGGGGGTATTTT. Encoded protein: CASSRTLRGYF.

This sequence joins TRBV5-8 and TRBJ2-1, with 8 bases lining up with TRBD2. The ends lost 3 bases at V and 4 bases at J; junction bases unmatched: 12. Germline V gene data show CDR1 as SGHTS and CDR2 as YDEGEE. The CDR3 spans 17 residues. CDR3 in DNA: TGTGCCAGCAGCTCTGGGCAGGGACTAGACCTATACAATGAGCAGTTCTTC. It translates to CASSSGQGLDLYNEQFF.

This chain links TRBV6-5 with TRBJ2-7, with 8 bases aligning to TRBD2. This CDR3 is built from 15 residues. J lost 0 bases, V lost 5 bases, and 6 bases had no gene match. Per the germline V gene, CDR1 is MNHEY and CDR2 is SVGAGI. CDR3: CASSPSGYSSYEQYF. The CDR3 DNA is TGTGCCAGCAGTCCTAGCGGGTATAGCTCCTACGAGCAGTACTTC.

The rearrangement links TRBV5-1 to TRBJ2-2; D gene ambiguous. With 0 bases removed from V and 4 bases from J, the gap between germline ends came to 10 bases. Germline lookup yields CDR1 SGHRS and CDR2 YFSETQ. The CDR3 contains 15 residues. CDR3 in amino acids: CASSLGLSSTGELFF. The CDR3 coding sequence is TGCGCCAGCAGCTTGGGGCTGAGTAGCACCGGGGAGCTGTTTTTT.

This rearrangement joins TRBV7-2 to TRBJ2-1; 14 bases fit TRBD2. CDR1 is SGHTA, CDR2 FQGNSA, per germline. Trimming cost V 3 bases and J 10 bases; bases outside gene matches: 5. This CDR3 spans 15 amino acids. CDR3 nucleotide sequence: TGTGCCAGCAGCTTGGCGGGACTAGCGGGAGAGGAGCAGTTCTTC. Encoded protein: CASSLAGLAGEEQFF.

Concerning this clone: The same CDR3 is also encoded by other DNA sequences in this sample. The chain links TRBV5-1 to TRBJ2-3, with D uncertain. Trimming shortened V by 0 bases and J by 0 bases, and 8 bases separated the two germline ends. The CDR3 loop spans 15 amino acids. From germline, CDR1 is SGHRS and CDR2 YFSETQ. The CDR3 loop reads CASSLGDISTDTQYF. The CDR3 DNA sequence: TGCGCCAGCAGCTTGGGAGACATCAGCACAGATACGCAGTATTTT. The variable domain in full, with the rest retrieved from reference TRBV5-1 and TRBJ2-3, is KAGVTQTPRYLIKTRGQQVTLSCSPISGHRSVSWYQQTPGQGLQFLFEYFSETQRNKGNFPGRFSGRQFSNSRSEMNVSTLELGDSALYLCASSLGDISTDTQYFGPGTRLTVL.

Details on this clone: The sample contains more than one DNA sequence encoding this CDR3. CDR3 in amino acids: CASSPDSQETQYF. Written as DNA, the CDR3 is TGTGCCAGCTCACCTGACAGCCAAGAGACCCAGTACTTC. V is TRBV18 and J is TRBJ2-5; D may be TRBD1 (5 bases). There are 13 residues in the CDR3. Per germline, CDR1 KGHSH and CDR2 LQKENI. Trimming cost V 3 bases and J 1 base, with 6 bases left between them.